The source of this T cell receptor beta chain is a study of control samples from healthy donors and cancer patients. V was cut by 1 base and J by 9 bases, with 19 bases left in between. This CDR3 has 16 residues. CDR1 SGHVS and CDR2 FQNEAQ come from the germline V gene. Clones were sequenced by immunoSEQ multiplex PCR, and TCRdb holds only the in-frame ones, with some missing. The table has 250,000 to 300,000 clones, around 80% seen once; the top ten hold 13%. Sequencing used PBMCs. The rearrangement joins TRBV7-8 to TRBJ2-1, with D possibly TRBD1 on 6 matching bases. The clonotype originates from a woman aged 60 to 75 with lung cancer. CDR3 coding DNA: TGTGCCAGCAGCTTAGGCGAGGGGGTTTCCCCCACTGAGCAGTTCTTC. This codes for CASSLGEGVSPTEQFF.